Listed here are 20 T cell receptor beta chains from one sample, sequenced in a study of PD-1 blockade in classical Hodgkin lymphoma. Relapse after autologous stem cell transplantation occurred in every patient, and brentuximab vedotin exposure varied. Measured with immunoSEQ multiplex PCR; TCRdb has only the in-frame clones, and not every one. Of about 50,000 clones listed, 70% to 90% are singletons. Specimen: peripheral blood mononuclear cells (PBMCs), collected before the second cycle of nivolumab. All receptors come from a human donor with classical Hodgkin lymphoma.

The chain is built from TRBV7-9 and TRBJ1-2; a possible D gene is TRBD1 (6 bases). The CDR3 contains 14 residues. CDR1 is SEHNR and CDR2 is FQNEAQ in the germline V gene (reference sequence). Trimming removed 6 bases from V and 1 base from J, with 12 bases in between. This CDR3 is CASRPRGDNYGYTF. CDR3 bases: TGTGCCAGCAGGCCTAGGGGGGATAACTATGGCTACACCTTC.

This clone has just one count. V is TRBV2 and J is TRBJ1-1, with D maybe TRBD1 (6 bases). V was shortened by 7 bases and J by 1 base, with 10 bases between the two germline ends. This CDR3 comprises 13 residues. The germline V gene has CDR1 SNHLY and CDR2 FYNNEI. The CDR3 DNA follows: TGTGCCAGCAAAGAGACAGGGAACACTGAAGCTTTCTTT. This translates into CASKETGNTEAFF. The full variable domain, its missing parts supplied by reference TRBV2 and TRBJ1-1, is EPEVTQTPSHQVTQMGQEVILRCVPISNHLYFYWYRQILGQKVEFLVSFYNNEISEKSEIFDDQFSVERPDGSNFTLKIRSTKLEDSAMYFCASKETGNTEAFFGQGTRLTVV.

The chain links TRBV5-1 to TRBJ1-3; no firm D call. This CDR3 spans 14 amino acids. Trimming left V 4 bases short and J 0 bases short, with 8 bases between. CDR1 and CDR2 (germline): SGHRS, YFSETQ. CDR3 bases: TGCGCCAGCAGCGGAGGCGGCTCTGGAAACACCATATATTTT. Its translation: CASSGGGSGNTIYF. The variable domain in full, completed from reference TRBV5-1 and TRBJ1-3, reads KAGVTQTPRYLIKTRGQQVTLSCSPISGHRSVSWYQQTPGQGLQFLFEYFSETQRNKGNFPGRFSGRQFSNSRSEMNVSTLELGDSALYLCASSGGGSGNTIYFGEGSWLTVV.

The rearrangement joins TRBV5-1 to TRBJ2-2; the match to TRBD2 covers 10 bases. This CDR3 region has 15 residues. V lost 4 bases to trimming and J lost 6 bases; unmatched junction nucleotides: 6. Germline CDR1 SGHRS, CDR2 YFSETQ. The CDR3 loop reads CASSGGTSAAGELFF. The CDR3, as DNA: TGCGCCAGCAGCGGGGGGACTAGCGCGGCCGGGGAGCTGTTTTTT.

The J gene is TRBJ2-3, the V gene TRBV9; D might be TRBD2 (6 bases). Germline V gene data show CDR1 as SGDLS and CDR2 as YYNGEE. With 9 bases removed from V and 1 base from J, the gap between germline ends came to 12 bases. This CDR3 is 13 amino acids long. The CDR3 DNA follows: TGTGCCACCGGCGGGGAACGCACAGATACGCAGTATTTT. Protein sequence: CATGGERTDTQYF. Variable domain in full (rest from reference TRBV9 and TRBJ2-3): DSGVTQTPKHLITATGQRVTLRCSPRSGDLSVYWYQQSLDQGLQFLIQYYNGEERAKGNILERFSAQQFPDLHSELNLSSLELGDSALYFCATGGERTDTQYFGPGTRLTVL.

The chain carries TRBV7-9 and TRBJ1-5, with 7 bases aligning to TRBD1. Per the germline V gene, CDR1 is SEHNR and CDR2 is FQNEAQ (reference sequence). V shed 6 bases, J shed 4 bases, and the junction held 18 bases outside the gene matches. The CDR3 contains 18 residues. CDR3 in DNA: TGTGCCAGCAGTCACCGGGACAGCTTCTACTCGCCGAATCAGCCCCAGCATTTT. Translation gives CASSHRDSFYSPNQPQHF.

The rearrangement links TRBV7-6 to TRBJ2-5, with D perhaps given as TRBD1 or TRBD2 (5 bases each). CDR3 length: 14 amino acids. The V gene's germline CDR1 is SGHVS and CDR2 FNYEAQ. V was shortened by 5 bases and J by 2 bases, with 12 bases between the two germline ends. DNA for the CDR3: TGTGCCAGCAGCCCGGGACGTTCGCAAGAGACCCAGTACTTC. The encoded protein is CASSPGRSQETQYF.

This chain connects TRBV5-1 to TRBJ2-7, with TRBD1 identical over 9 bases. The CDR3 extends over 14 amino acids. With V trimmed by 4 bases and J by 6 bases, 8 bases remained unmatched. CDR1 and CDR2 (germline): SGHRS, YFSETQ. CDR3 DNA: TGCGCCAGCAGCACGGGACAGGGACAGACCGAGCAGTACTTC. It codes for CASSTGQGQTEQYF.

This chain connects TRBV5-1 to TRBJ2-1, with 9 bases fitting TRBD2. The germline V gene encodes CDR1 SGHRS and CDR2 YFSETQ. Germline trimming cut 0 bases from V and 4 bases from J; bases unmatched to any gene: 2. The CDR3 length is 15 residues. For the CDR3, the DNA is TGCGCCAGCAGCTTGGAACTAGCGGGTTACAATGAGCAGTTCTTC. Translation gives CASSLELAGYNEQFF.

This clone was picked up a small number of times. V gene TRBV28 combines with J gene TRBJ1-1; TRBD1 might be the D (6 bases). Trimming stripped 9 bases from V and 4 bases from J, with 18 bases between. The CDR3 runs to 14 residues. Germline CDR1 and CDR2: MDHEN and SYDVKM. The CDR3 DNA sequence: TGTGCCAGTCTTATCGCAGGGGTGCGCACTGAAGCTTTCTTT. Translated: CASLIAGVRTEAFF.

The rearrangement uses TRBV5-1 and TRBJ2-5; D is perhaps TRBD2 (5 bases). Germline V gives CDR1 SGHRS, CDR2 YFSETQ. V was cut by 4 bases and J by 2 bases, with 9 bases left in between. This CDR3 is 13 amino acids long. Written as DNA, the CDR3 is TGCGCCAGCAGCCCACGAGGGCAAGAGACCCAGTACTTC. Its protein is CASSPRGQETQYF.

V gene TRBV10-1 combines with J gene TRBJ1-3, with D possibly matching TRBD1 (5 bases). Trimming took off 0 bases at V and 6 bases at J, with 12 bases between the two ends. The V gene's germline CDR1 is WNHNN and CDR2 SYGVQD (reference sequence). CDR3 length equals 15 residues. The CDR3 region has the DNA TGCGCCAGCAGTGAGTCTCGGCAGGGTGAAAACACCATATATTTT. Its translation is CASSESRQGENTIYF.

The rearrangement joins TRBV28 to TRBJ2-2; either TRBD1 or TRBD2 may fit D (6 bases each). V was trimmed by 5 bases and J by 7 bases, leaving 14 bases between them. The CDR3 loop spans 14 amino acids. CDR1 is MDHEN and CDR2 is SYDVKM in the germline V gene. CDR3 residues: CASSLGGQVGELFF. The CDR3 nucleotides are TGTGCCAGCAGTCTTGGGGGGCAGGTCGGGGAGCTGTTTTTT.

The V call is TRBV11-2, the J call TRBJ1-1; 8 nucleotides line up with TRBD1. Germline values: CDR1 SGHAT, CDR2 FQNNGV. The CDR3 runs 13 residues. The J segment lost 4 bases and the V segment lost 4 bases, leaving 2 bases of the junction unmatched. In DNA form, the CDR3 reads TGTGCCAGCAGCTCCAGGGGGCCCACTGAAGCTTTCTTT. This gives the protein CASSSRGPTEAFF.

The chain uses TRBV7-9 and TRBJ1-5, with 7 positions matching TRBD1. Germline trimming cut 6 bases from V and 4 bases from J; bases unmatched to any gene: 12. The CDR3 is 16 amino acids. From germline, CDR1 is SEHNR and CDR2 FQNEAQ (reference sequence). Written as DNA, the CDR3 is TGTGCCAGCAGTCAAAATACAGGGGTCGGTAATCAGCCCCAGCATTTT. Translated, it gives CASSQNTGVGNQPQHF. Variable domain in full (rest from reference TRBV7-9 and TRBJ1-5): DTGVSQNPRHKITKRGQNVTFRCDPISEHNRLYWYRQTLGQGPEFLTYFQNEAQLEKSRLLSDRFSAERPKGSFSTLEIQRTEQGDSAMYLCASSQNTGVGNQPQHFGDGTRLSIL.

The CDR3 DNA reads as TGCAGTGCGGGACCGGGATACGAGCAGTACTTC. This codes for CSAGPGYEQYF. The V call is TRBV20-1, the J call TRBJ2-7; D might be TRBD1 or TRBD2, each matching 5 bases. V was trimmed by 6 bases and J by 4 bases, leaving 10 bases between them. The CDR3 runs to 11 residues. Germline V CDR1 and CDR2: DFQATT, SNEGSKA (reference sequence).

The chain couples TRBV18 to TRBJ1-1; possible D gene TRBD1, 5 bases. Trimming removed 5 bases from V and 0 bases from J, with 13 bases in between. CDR3 length equals 15 residues. In germline, CDR1 is KGHSH, CDR2 LQKENI. The CDR3 bases are TGTGCCAGCTCAGTATTAGGGGACGTGAACACTGAAGCTTTCTTT. It codes for CASSVLGDVNTEAFF. The full variable domain, completed using reference TRBV18 and TRBJ1-1, is NAGVMQNPRHLVRRRGQEARLRCSPMKGHSHVYWYRQLPEEGLKFMVYLQKENIIDESGMPKERFSAEFPKEGPSILRIQQVVRGDSAAYFCASSVLGDVNTEAFFGQGTRLTVV.

This chain uses TRBV19 with TRBJ1-2, with 7 bases identical to TRBD1. Germline V gives CDR1 LNHDA, CDR2 SQIVND (reference sequence). This CDR3 is built from 13 residues. V trimming: 6 bases; J trimming: 1 base; junction bases outside the gene matches: 2. The CDR3 DNA is TGTGCCAGTAGCGGACAGGTTAACTATGGCTACACCTTC. This encodes CASSGQVNYGYTF.

This rearrangement joins TRBV5-1 to TRBJ1-3, with a possible D match to TRBD1 (5 bases). V gave up 5 bases and J gave up 1 base, with 13 bases separating them. The CDR3 totals 15 residues. The germline CDR1 and CDR2 sequences are SGHRS and YFSETQ. The CDR3 sequence is CASRRNPGSGNTIYF. The CDR3 region has the DNA TGCGCCAGCAGGCGGAACCCAGGGTCTGGAAACACCATATATTTT.

The rearrangement uses TRBV19 and TRBJ2-7; D is perhaps TRBD2 (6 bases). Germline V gives CDR1 LNHDA, CDR2 SQIVND (reference sequence). V was shortened by 3 bases and J by 5 bases, with 11 bases between the two germline ends. The CDR3 length is 13 residues. The CDR3 here is CASSILGGNEQYF. Here the CDR3 DNA reads TGTGCCAGTAGTATCCTTGGGGGGAACGAGCAGTACTTC.